Below, 19 T cell receptor beta chains from the same sample are listed, as sequenced in a study of regulatory T cells in long-lasting Graves disease. For TCR beta, libraries came from iRepertoire HTBI primers and Arm-PCR of CDR3 regions. TCRdb independently ran MiXCR on the multiplex PCR reads; one entry per CDR3 protein. Among about 450,000 distinct CDR3 sequences listed, 15% to 20% were seen once. As for time point: newly diagnosed GD, antithyroid drugs for less than 3 months. Making the TCR library involved RNA that had been extracted from PBMCs. The same specimen was also included in a second study, on T cells in Graves' hyperthyroidism and ophthalmopathy.

Material: peripheral blood mononuclear cells (PBMCs), obtained at new diagnosis, from a patient treated with antithyroid drugs. These receptors were collected from a woman aged 25 to 45 with Graves disease.

As for this clonotype: Given the absence of the conserved phenylalanine or tryptophan at the CDR3 end, a read error is likely. This chain links TRBV5-4 with TRBJ2-2, with 9 bases aligning to TRBD2. The germline V gene has CDR1 SGHNT and CDR2 YYREEE (reference sequence). V lost 9 bases to trimming and J lost 3 bases; unmatched junction nucleotides: 3. This CDR3 is built from 13 residues. CDR3 nucleotide sequence: TGTGCCAACCAGCGGGAGGACACCGGGGAGCTGTTTCTT. It translates to CANQREDTGELFL.

This clonotype came up many times. The chain employs TRBV20-1 and TRBJ1-6; a weak D match, TRBD1 (6 bases). Trimming removed 5 bases from V and 6 bases from J, with 17 bases in between. CDR1 and CDR2 from the germline V gene are DFQATT and SNEGSKA (reference sequence). The CDR3 length is 15 residues. The CDR3 sequence is CSASSRGQSNSPLHF. CDR3 nucleotide sequence: TGCAGTGCTTCGAGCCGCGGACAGAGTAATTCACCCCTCCACTTT.

This clonotype was seen ten or more times. The chain combines TRBV27 with TRBJ2-1; perhaps TRBD2 as D (5 bases). V was clipped by 4 bases and J by 0 bases, with 10 bases between them. The germline V gene has CDR1 MNHEY and CDR2 SMNVEV (reference sequence). The CDR3 is 15 residues long. The CDR3 loop is CASSSSGGSYNEQFF. DNA for the CDR3: TGTGCCAGCAGTTCCAGCGGAGGCTCCTACAATGAGCAGTTCTTC.

Only a few counts were recorded for this clonotype. The rearrangement links TRBV30 to TRBJ2-3; a possible D gene is TRBD1 (5 bases). The CDR3 runs 14 residues. From germline, CDR1 is GTSNPN and CDR2 SVGIG (reference sequence). V dropped 0 bases and J dropped 3 bases, with 10 bases sitting between them. The CDR3 DNA reads as TGTGCCTGGAGTGTTTTGGGGCGAACAGATACGCAGTATTTT. Protein: CAWSVLGRTDTQYF.

This clonotype was counted only a few times. This chain joins TRBV11-1 and TRBJ1-1; 11 nucleotides align to TRBD1. Losses at the gene ends were 7 bases for V and 4 bases for J; bases not matched to a gene: 5. There are 14 residues in the CDR3. Per the germline V gene, CDR1 is SGHAT and CDR2 is FQDESV (reference sequence). CDR3 sequence: CASNRDRGFTEAFF. For the CDR3, the DNA is TGTGCCAGCAACCGGGACAGGGGGTTCACTGAAGCTTTCTTT.

This clonotype was counted many times. The rearrangement links TRBV11-3 to TRBJ2-6; D unresolved. V was trimmed by 5 bases and J by 4 bases, leaving 6 bases between them. CDR1 SGHNT and CDR2 YENEEA come from the germline V gene. This CDR3 contains 13 residues. The CDR3 protein is CASSETGANVLTF. The CDR3 coding sequence is TGTGCCAGCAGCGAGACAGGGGCCAACGTCCTGACTTTC.

This clonotype is a singleton in its sample. The chain couples TRBV30 to TRBJ1-1; D gene uncertain. The V end was cut by 1 base, the J end by 8 bases, with 11 bases between. The germline CDR1 and CDR2 sequences are GTSNPN and SVGIG (reference sequence). CDR3 length: 12 residues. CDR3 nucleotide sequence: TGTGCCTGGAGTGCCTGGTCGGTAGAAGCTTTCTTT. The encoded protein is CAWSAWSVEAFF.

As regards this clonotype: A read error may explain this, as a much larger clone is one base away. The V call is TRBV6-1, the J call TRBJ2-1; D gene unclear. The germline CDR1 and CDR2 sequences are MNHNS and SASEGT. The CDR3 is 18 amino acids. V gave up 7 bases and J gave up 8 bases, with 30 bases separating them. The CDR3 sequence is CASTYAPSKVTATDEQFF. CDR3 nucleotides: TGTGCCAGCACCTACGCCCCCTCTAAAGTCACCGCTACAGATGAGCAGTTCTTC.

This clonotype was found many times. The V gene is TRBV7-3, the J gene TRBJ2-2, with a weak D call TRBD2 (6 bases). Trimming left V 5 bases short and J 5 bases short, with 18 bases between. The V gene's germline CDR1 is SGHTA and CDR2 FQGTGA. This CDR3 contains 16 residues. DNA of the CDR3: TGTGCCAGCAGCCCGCAAGGACTATCCGGGACCGGGGAGCTGTTTTTT. Translation: CASSPQGLSGTGELFF.

The table lists this clonotype with a few counts. Given a much more abundant clone one base away, this may be a read error. The J gene is TRBJ2-2, the V gene TRBV7-2; D possibly corresponds to TRBD2 (5 bases). Germline CDR1 reads SGHTA; CDR2 reads FQGNSA. The CDR3 runs 13 residues. The CDR3 DNA reads as TGTGCCAGCATACCGGAGAACACCGGGGAGCCGTTTTTT. This gives the protein CASIPENTGEPFF. Based on the CDR3 plus reference TRBV7-2 and TRBJ2-2, the full variable domain is GAGVSQSPSNKVTEKGKDVELRCDPISGHTALYWYRQSLGQGLEFLIYFQGNSAPDKSGLPSDRFSAERTGGSVSTLTIQRTQQEDSAVYLCASIPENTGEPFFGEGSRLTVL.

This clonotype was found many times. The chain links TRBV7-2 to TRBJ2-3; D uncertain. The CDR3 loop spans 13 amino acids. The V end was cut by 4 bases, the J end by 4 bases, with 9 bases between. Germline assignment: CDR1 SGHTA and CDR2 FQGNSA. Written as DNA, the CDR3 is TGTGCCAGCAGCTCCACTACCGCAGATACGCAGTATTTT. It is translated as CASSSTTADTQYF.

In the case of this clonotype: Possible read error: a much larger clone is one base away. V usage is TRBV12-3 or TRBV12-4 and J usage is TRBJ2-2; D may be TRBD1 (6 bases). The CDR3 covers 15 residues. The germline V and J ends were trimmed by 4 bases and 6 bases, with 15 bases remaining between them. The CDR3 here is CASSSGHDGAGELFF. DNA of the CDR3: TGTGCCAGCAGTTCGGGACATGACGGCGCCGGGGAGCTGTTTTTT.

This clonotype was observed a few times. The chain uses TRBV15 and TRBJ2-7, with D uncertain. V lost 11 bases to trimming and J lost 4 bases, with 12 bases between them. The V gene's germline CDR1 is LNHNV and CDR2 YYDKDF (reference sequence). The CDR3 runs 11 residues. The CDR3: CAHGGPYEQYF. The CDR3 DNA reads TGTGCCCATGGTGGGCCTTACGAGCAGTACTTC.

This clonotype appeared many times. The chain combines TRBV11-2 with TRBJ1-2; D unresolved. Trimming left V 0 bases short and J 2 bases short, with 1 base between. The CDR3 has 12 residues. Germline V gives CDR1 SGHAT, CDR2 FQNNGV. The CDR3 spells CASSLENYGYTF. The CDR3 coding sequence is TGTGCCAGCAGCTTAGAGAACTATGGCTACACCTTC.

The chain carries TRBV20-1 and TRBJ2-7; D not certain. Trimming pared 3 bases from V and 6 bases from J, leaving 12 bases between. The CDR3 runs 12 residues. Germline loops: CDR1 DFQATT, CDR2 SNEGSKA (reference sequence). The CDR3 here is CSASVSQFEQYF. CDR3 nucleotides: TGCAGTGCTAGTGTCAGTCAGTTCGAGCAGTACTTC.

This clonotype was picked up many times. The gene calls are TRBV4-1 and TRBJ2-5; weak D call: TRBD1 (6 bases). CDR3 size: 14 residues. Germline CDR1 and CDR2: MGHRA and YSYEKL. The V end lost 5 bases, the J end lost 3 bases, and 13 bases lay between the germline ends. The CDR3 region has the DNA TGCGCCAGCAGCGCTAGAGGGGGAGAAGAGACCCAGTACTTC. Amino acid sequence: CASSARGGEETQYF.

This clonotype was counted many times. No conserved phenylalanine or tryptophan ends this CDR3, so it is likely a read error. It is unclear where the CDR3 begins or ends on the DNA, so no DNA is shown, and the CDR3 is as TCRdb lists it. The chain employs TRBV3-1 and TRBJ2-7; the table's D call, TRBD2, has no DNA check behind it. Germline CDR1 is LGHDT and CDR2 is YNNKEL (reference sequence). The CDR3 adds up to 14 amino acids, both ends counted. The CDR3 loop reads CASSQNPLTSGTVY.

This clonotype appeared many times. This sequence joins TRBV2 and TRBJ2-5, with no clear D. Per germline, CDR1 SNHLY and CDR2 FYNNEI. Trimming removed 6 bases at V and 4 bases at J, with 6 bases between. The CDR3 runs 11 residues. The CDR3 loop is CASSDVETQYF. CDR3 bases: TGTGCCAGCAGCGACGTAGAGACCCAGTACTTC.

This clonotype was recorded many times. This chain connects TRBV11-2 to TRBJ2-1, with TRBD2 as a possible D gene (5 bases). This CDR3 is built from 16 residues. The germline V gene has CDR1 SGHAT and CDR2 FQNNGV. The ends were cut back, 6 bases at V and 4 bases at J, with 19 bases in the middle. The CDR3: CASRLHPRGPYNEQFF. CDR3 coding DNA: TGTGCCAGCAGGCTCCACCCTCGAGGGCCGTACAATGAGCAGTTCTTC.